Below are 16 T cell receptor beta chains sequenced from a single sample in a study of shared clonotypes between healthy human individuals. Only in-frame clones appear in the TCRdb table, and some are missing; sequencing was by immunoSEQ multiplex PCR. The repertoire includes around 2.5 million clones, 93% of them detected once, and 0.35% to 0.45% sits in the top ten. The sample consisted of naive CD4+ T cells from PBMCs. Subset noted: CD45RA+ positively selected. Every receptor here comes from a man younger than 30 in good health. Some clones in this sample may be carry-over from other donors' samples.

Only one count was recorded for this clone. The chain carries TRBV7-2 and TRBJ2-4; D is perhaps TRBD2 (5 bases). The germline gives CDR1 SGHTA, CDR2 FQGNSA. V lost 5 bases and J lost 7, with 15 bases in between. CDR3 length: 14 amino acids. CDR3 bases: TGTGCCAGCAGCCCCCAAACTAGTTCCAACATTCAGTACTTC. Encoded protein: CASSPQTSSNIQYF.

J is TRBJ2-7 and V is TRBV4-3; D is perhaps TRBD2 (5 bases). CDR1 is LGHNA, CDR2 YSLEER, per germline. The CDR3 is made up of 15 amino acids. Deletions cut 3 bases from V and 3 bases from J, with 15 bases between. The CDR3 loop is CASSQVRAGGYEQYF. The CDR3 DNA sequence: TGCGCCAGCAGCCAGGTTAGGGCCGGAGGCTACGAGCAGTACTTC.

The rearrangement uses TRBV6-6 and TRBJ2-7, with D possibly matching TRBD1 (5 bases). Trimming shortened V by 0 bases and J by 6 bases, and 12 bases separated the two germline ends. Germline lookup yields CDR1 MNHNY and CDR2 SVGAGI (reference sequence). The CDR3 extends over 14 amino acids. The CDR3 DNA is TGTGCCAGCAGTTACTCGTCCCCAGGGCTCGAGCAGTACTTC. Translating gives CASSYSSPGLEQYF.

This chain connects TRBV5-6 to TRBJ1-5, with 8 bases identical to TRBD1. V shed 2 bases, J shed 9 bases, and the junction held 7 bases outside the gene matches. CDR3 length equals 14 residues. Germline V lookup: CDR1 SGHDT, CDR2 YYEEEE. The CDR3: CASSFGTGVRPQHF. CDR3 sequence (DNA): TGTGCCAGCAGCTTCGGGACAGGCGTTCGGCCCCAGCATTTT.

The V call is TRBV4-3, the J call TRBJ1-4; D unresolved. The CDR3 contains 15 residues. Germline V gives CDR1 LGHNA, CDR2 YSLEER. V was clipped by 4 bases and J by 6 bases, with 15 bases between them. The CDR3 is CASSPSGRADEKLFF. The CDR3 DNA reads as TGCGCCAGCAGCCCGAGCGGGAGAGCTGATGAAAAACTGTTTTTT.

The rearrangement uses TRBV5-1 and TRBJ2-2; a weak D match, TRBD1 (6 bases). V was pared by 6 bases and J by 4 bases, with 16 bases between. The CDR3 length is 15 residues. The germline V gene has CDR1 SGHRS and CDR2 YFSETQ. CDR3 DNA sequence: TGCGCCAGCATCAGAGAAAGGGGGAGCACCGGGGAGCTGTTTTTT. Translating it yields CASIRERGSTGELFF.

The J gene is TRBJ2-1, the V gene TRBV7-2, with TRBD2 identical over 10 bases. Germline V gene sequence: CDR1 SGHTA, CDR2 FQGNSA. The CDR3 covers 17 residues. J gave up 2 bases and V 5 bases, and 9 bases lay outside the gene matches. The CDR3 coding sequence is TGTGCCAGCAGCCCGAGCTCTAGCGGGAGCCCCTACAATGAGCAGTTCTTC. It is translated as CASSPSSSGSPYNEQFF. The full variable domain, in which reference TRBV7-2 and TRBJ2-1 provide the parts outside the CDR3, is GAGVSQSPSNKVTEKGKDVELRCDPISGHTALYWYRQSLGQGLEFLIYFQGNSAPDKSGLPSDRFSAERTGGSVSTLTIQRTQQEDSAVYLCASSPSSSGSPYNEQFFGPGTRLTVL.

This clone has only a few counts. This chain uses TRBV28 with TRBJ1-1, with a possible D match to TRBD1 (5 bases). Per the germline V gene, CDR1 is MDHEN and CDR2 is SYDVKM. V was cut by 6 bases and J by 0 bases, with 8 bases left in between. The CDR3 totals 13 residues. The CDR3 nucleotides read TGTGCCAGCAGGGCGACAGTGAACACTGAAGCTTTCTTT. Encoded protein: CASRATVNTEAFF.

V gene TRBV19 combines with J gene TRBJ1-2; D is perhaps TRBD1 (6 bases). From germline, CDR1 is LNHDA and CDR2 SQIVND (reference sequence). V dropped 5 bases and J dropped 5 bases, with 12 bases sitting between them. This CDR3 has 13 residues. CDR3 sequence reads: CASSRRQVYGYTF. As DNA, the CDR3 is TGTGCCAGTAGTCGACGACAGGTTTATGGCTACACCTTC.

J is TRBJ1-1 and V is TRBV29-1; D may be TRBD1 (5 bases). This CDR3 is 15 amino acids long. Germline values: CDR1 SQVTM, CDR2 ANQGSEA. The germline V and J ends were trimmed by 6 bases and 4 bases, with 21 bases remaining between them. DNA of the CDR3: TGCAGCGTGGAGTTGATCAGGGATCTGCGCACTGAAGCTTTCTTT. It codes for CSVELIRDLRTEAFF. The variable domain in full, with the rest retrieved from reference TRBV29-1 and TRBJ1-1, is SAVISQKPSRDICQRGTSLTIQCQVDSQVTMMFWYRQQPGQSLTLIATANQGSEATYESGFVIDKFPISRPNLTFSTLTVSNMSPEDSSIYLCSVELIRDLRTEAFFGQGTRLTVV.

The chain uses TRBV6-5 and TRBJ2-3, with D possibly matching TRBD2 (6 bases). This CDR3 comprises 16 residues. Trimming took 2 bases from V and 0 from J, leaving 12 bases between them. The germline V gene encodes CDR1 MNHEY and CDR2 SVGAGI. DNA of the CDR3: TGTGCCAGCAGTTACAAAAGCGGGCTAAGCACAGATACGCAGTATTTT. It yields the protein CASSYKSGLSTDTQYF.

The J gene is TRBJ2-1, the V gene TRBV11-2; D unclear. The germline CDR1 and CDR2 sequences are SGHAT and FQNNGV. V lost 1 base, J lost 6 bases, and 19 bases lay in between. The CDR3 extends over 17 amino acids. CDR3 loop: CASSLVWGSSTSNEQFF. The CDR3 DNA sequence: TGTGCCAGCAGCTTAGTCTGGGGATCCTCTACAAGCAATGAGCAGTTCTTC.

The V gene is TRBV7-8, the J gene TRBJ1-1, with 9 bases that match TRBD1. The V and J ends lost 6 bases and 4 bases, in that order; junction bases with no gene match: 3. CDR1 and CDR2 (germline): SGHVS, FQNEAQ. The CDR3 is 13 residues long. CDR3 sequence: CASRTTGGTEAFF. CDR3 in DNA: TGTGCCAGCAGAACGACAGGGGGCACTGAAGCTTTCTTT.

About this clone itself: At the DNA level, this CDR3 is encoded by other sequences in the same sample as well. The chain joins TRBV10-3 to TRBJ1-5; no clear D gene. Trimming left V 3 bases short and J 0 bases short, with 3 bases between. The germline V gene encodes CDR1 ENHRY and CDR2 SYGVKD. The CDR3 is 13 residues long. CDR3 sequence (DNA): TGTGCCATCAGTGAATATAGCAATCAGCCCCAGCATTTT. Protein sequence: CAISEYSNQPQHF.

Here the CDR3 reads CASSASQDTEAFF. CDR3 DNA: TGTGCCAGCTCCGCTAGCCAGGACACTGAAGCTTTCTTT. The chain employs TRBV18 and TRBJ1-1; D is ambiguous. Trimming removed 6 bases at V and 3 bases at J, with 11 bases between. Germline-derived CDR1 and CDR2 are KGHSH and LQKENI. This CDR3 region has 13 residues. Based on the CDR3 plus reference TRBV18 and TRBJ1-1, the full variable domain is NAGVMQNPRHLVRRRGQEARLRCSPMKGHSHVYWYRQLPEEGLKFMVYLQKENIIDESGMPKERFSAEFPKEGPSILRIQQVVRGDSAAYFCASSASQDTEAFFGQGTRLTVV.

The chain carries TRBV5-5 and TRBJ2-5; 7 bases match TRBD1. The germline V gene encodes CDR1 SGHKS and CDR2 YYEKEE (reference sequence). V shed 4 bases, J shed 1 base, and the junction held 4 bases outside the gene matches. This CDR3 region has 14 residues. CDR3 bases: TGTGCCAGCAGCCAGGGACAGCCCCAAGAGACCCAGTACTTC. The encoded protein is CASSQGQPQETQYF.